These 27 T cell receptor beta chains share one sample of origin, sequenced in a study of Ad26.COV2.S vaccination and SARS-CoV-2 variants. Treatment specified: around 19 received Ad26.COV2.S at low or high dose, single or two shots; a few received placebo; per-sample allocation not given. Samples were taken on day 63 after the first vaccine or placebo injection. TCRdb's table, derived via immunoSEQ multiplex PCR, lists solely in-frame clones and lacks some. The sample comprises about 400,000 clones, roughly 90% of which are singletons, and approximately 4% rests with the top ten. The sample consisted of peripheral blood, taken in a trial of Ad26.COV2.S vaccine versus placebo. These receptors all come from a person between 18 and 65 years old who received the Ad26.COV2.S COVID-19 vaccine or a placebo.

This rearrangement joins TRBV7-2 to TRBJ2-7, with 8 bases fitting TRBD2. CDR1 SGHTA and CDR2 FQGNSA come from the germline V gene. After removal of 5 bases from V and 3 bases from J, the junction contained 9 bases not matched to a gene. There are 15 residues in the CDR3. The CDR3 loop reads CASSPPGGINYEQYF. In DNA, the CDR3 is TGTGCCAGCAGCCCCCCGGGGGGGATCAACTACGAGCAGTACTTC.

Written as DNA, the CDR3 is TGTGCCAGCAGCCCCAGACAGGGGGAGTCCTATGGCTACACCTTC. Its protein is CASSPRQGESYGYTF. V gene TRBV5-5 combines with J gene TRBJ1-2; the match to TRBD1 covers 9 bases. The junction had 8 bases not matched to a gene; V was cut back by 4 bases and J by 4 bases. This CDR3 is built from 15 residues. CDR1 is SGHKS, CDR2 YYEKEE, per germline (reference sequence).

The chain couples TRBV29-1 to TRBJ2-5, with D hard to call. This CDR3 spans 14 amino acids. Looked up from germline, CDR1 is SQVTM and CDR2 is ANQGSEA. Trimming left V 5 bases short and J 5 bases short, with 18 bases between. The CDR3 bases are TGCAGCGTTTGGGCAGCCCCACTATCGGAGACCCAGTACTTC. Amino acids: CSVWAAPLSETQYF. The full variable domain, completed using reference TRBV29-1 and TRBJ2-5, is SAVISQKPSRDICQRGTSLTIQCQVDSQVTMMFWYRQQPGQSLTLIATANQGSEATYESGFVIDKFPISRPNLTFSTLTVSNMSPEDSSIYLCSVWAAPLSETQYFGPGTRLLVL.

The CDR3 region has the DNA TGCGCCAGCAGCTTCTCCGTATTAAATTCACCCCTCCACTTT. It is translated as CASSFSVLNSPLHF. The chain links TRBV5-1 to TRBJ1-6, with no clear D. The CDR3 length is 14 residues. Germline V gene lookup returns CDR1 SGHRS and CDR2 YFSETQ. V was trimmed by 2 bases and J by 7 bases, leaving 10 bases between them.

CDR3 loop: CASSLWGTGLGNEQFF. The CDR3, as DNA: TGTGCCAGCAGCTTATGGGGGACAGGGTTGGGCAATGAGCAGTTCTTC. This chain links TRBV7-2 with TRBJ2-1; TRBD1 matches at 9 bases. Germline V gene lookup returns CDR1 SGHTA and CDR2 FQGNSA. Trimming cost V 2 bases and J 6 bases; bases outside gene matches: 8. The CDR3 spans 16 residues.

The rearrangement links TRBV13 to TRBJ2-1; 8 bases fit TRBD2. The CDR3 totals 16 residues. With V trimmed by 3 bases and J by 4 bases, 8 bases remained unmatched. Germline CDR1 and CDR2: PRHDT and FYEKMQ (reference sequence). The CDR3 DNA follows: TGTGCCAGCAGCTTTCCGGGGGGGCCGGGTTACAATGAGCAGTTCTTC. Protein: CASSFPGGPGYNEQFF.

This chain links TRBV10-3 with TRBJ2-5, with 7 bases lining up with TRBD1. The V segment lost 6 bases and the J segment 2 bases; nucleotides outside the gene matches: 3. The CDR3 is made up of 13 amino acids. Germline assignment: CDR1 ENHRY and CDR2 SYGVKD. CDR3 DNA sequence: TGTGCCATCAGGGGGACAGCACAAGAGACCCAGTACTTC. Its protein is CAIRGTAQETQYF.

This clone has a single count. The CDR3 protein is CASSDLRGLGYGYTF. The CDR3 region has the DNA TGTGCCAGCAGTGACCTCAGGGGGCTGGGCTATGGCTACACCTTC. The chain is built from TRBV2 and TRBJ1-2; 8 bases align to TRBD1. Trimming cost V 3 bases and J 4 bases; bases outside gene matches: 7. Looked up from germline, CDR1 is SNHLY and CDR2 is FYNNEI. CDR3 length equals 15 residues.

Here the CDR3 reads CASKQEPVETQYF. In nucleotides, the CDR3 is TGTGCCAGCAAACAGGAGCCGGTAGAGACCCAGTACTTC. This chain uses TRBV2 with TRBJ2-5, with D possibly matching TRBD1 (5 bases). The CDR3 sequence is 13 residues long. V was pared by 7 bases and J by 4 bases, with 13 bases between. The germline CDR1 and CDR2 sequences are SNHLY and FYNNEI.

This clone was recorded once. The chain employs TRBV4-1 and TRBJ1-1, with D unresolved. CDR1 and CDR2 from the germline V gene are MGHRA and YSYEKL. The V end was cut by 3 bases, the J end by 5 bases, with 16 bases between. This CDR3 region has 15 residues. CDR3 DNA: TGCGCCAGCAGCCATGCCCCCGCCGGAGGGACTGAAGCTTTCTTT. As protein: CASSHAPAGGTEAFF.

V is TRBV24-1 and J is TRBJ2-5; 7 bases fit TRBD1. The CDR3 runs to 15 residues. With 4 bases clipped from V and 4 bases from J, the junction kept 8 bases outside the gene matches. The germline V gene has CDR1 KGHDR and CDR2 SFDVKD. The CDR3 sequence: CATSDPRQGGETQYF. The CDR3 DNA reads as TGTGCCACCAGTGACCCGAGACAGGGTGGAGAGACCCAGTACTTC.

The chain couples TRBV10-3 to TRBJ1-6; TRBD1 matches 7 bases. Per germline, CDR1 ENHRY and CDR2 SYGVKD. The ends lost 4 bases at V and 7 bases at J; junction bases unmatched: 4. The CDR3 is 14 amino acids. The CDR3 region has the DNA TGTGCCATCAGTGGGACAGGACCCAATTCACCCCTCCACTTT. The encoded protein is CAISGTGPNSPLHF.

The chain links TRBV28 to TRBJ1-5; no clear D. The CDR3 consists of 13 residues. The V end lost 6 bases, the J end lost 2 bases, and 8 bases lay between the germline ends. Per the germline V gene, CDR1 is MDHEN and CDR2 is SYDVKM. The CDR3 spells CASSSPGNQPQHF. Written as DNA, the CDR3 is TGTGCCAGCAGCTCCCCAGGCAATCAGCCCCAGCATTTT.

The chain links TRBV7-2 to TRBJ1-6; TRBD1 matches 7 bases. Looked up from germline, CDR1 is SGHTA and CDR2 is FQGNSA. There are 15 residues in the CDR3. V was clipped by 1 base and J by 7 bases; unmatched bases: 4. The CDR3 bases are TGTGCCAGCAGCTTAGAATACAGGGGAAATTCACCCCTCCACTTT. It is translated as CASSLEYRGNSPLHF.

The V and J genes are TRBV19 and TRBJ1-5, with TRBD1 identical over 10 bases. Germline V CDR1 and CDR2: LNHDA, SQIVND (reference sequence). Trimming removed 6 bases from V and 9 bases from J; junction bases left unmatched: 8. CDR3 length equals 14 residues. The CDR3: CASRGQGSFRPQHF. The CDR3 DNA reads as TGTGCCAGTAGGGGACAGGGGAGCTTTCGGCCCCAGCATTTT.

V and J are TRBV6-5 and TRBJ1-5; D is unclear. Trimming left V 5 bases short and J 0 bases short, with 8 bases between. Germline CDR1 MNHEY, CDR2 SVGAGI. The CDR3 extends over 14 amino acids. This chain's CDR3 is CASSRRDSNQPQHF. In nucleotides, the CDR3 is TGTGCCAGCAGTCGCCGGGATAGCAATCAGCCCCAGCATTTT.

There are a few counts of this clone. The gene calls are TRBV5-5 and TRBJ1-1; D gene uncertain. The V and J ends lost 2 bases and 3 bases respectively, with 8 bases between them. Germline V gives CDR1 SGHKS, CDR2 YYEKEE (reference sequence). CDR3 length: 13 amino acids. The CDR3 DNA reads TGTGCCAGCAGCTTTCCTCCGGACACTGAAGCTTTCTTT. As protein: CASSFPPDTEAFF.

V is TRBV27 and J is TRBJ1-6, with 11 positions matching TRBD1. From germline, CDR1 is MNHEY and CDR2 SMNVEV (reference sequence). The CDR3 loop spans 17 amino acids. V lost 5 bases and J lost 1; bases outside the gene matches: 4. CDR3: CASSRDRGTSYNSPLHF. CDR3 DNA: TGTGCCAGCAGTAGGGACAGGGGGACGTCCTATAATTCACCCCTCCACTTT.

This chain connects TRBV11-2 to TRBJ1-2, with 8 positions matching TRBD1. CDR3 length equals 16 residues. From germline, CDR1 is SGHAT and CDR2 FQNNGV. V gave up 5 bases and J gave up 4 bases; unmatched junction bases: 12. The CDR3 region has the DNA TGTGCCAGCAGCACTTCGGACAGGGCGCGTGCCTATGGCTACACCTTC. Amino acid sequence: CASSTSDRARAYGYTF. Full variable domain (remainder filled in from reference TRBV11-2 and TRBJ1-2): EAGVAQSPRYKIIEKRQSVAFWCNPISGHATLYWYQQILGQGPKLLIQFQNNGVVDDSQLPKDRFSAERLKGVDSTLKIQPAKLEDSAVYLCASSTSDRARAYGYTFGSGTRLTVV.

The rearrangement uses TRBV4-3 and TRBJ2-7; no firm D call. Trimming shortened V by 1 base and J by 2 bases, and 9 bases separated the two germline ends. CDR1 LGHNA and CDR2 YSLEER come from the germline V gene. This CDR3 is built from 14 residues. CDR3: CASSQGTSTYEQYF. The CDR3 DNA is TGCGCCAGCAGCCAAGGAACTTCCACCTACGAGCAGTACTTC.

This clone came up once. CDR3 nucleotide sequence: TGTGCCAGCAGCCCCCAGGCGACAGGGGAGGGAGATACGCAGTATTTT. Amino acids: CASSPQATGEGDTQYF. The chain combines TRBV7-2 with TRBJ2-3; D is possibly TRBD1 (8 bases). CDR3 length: 16 amino acids. Germline loops: CDR1 SGHTA, CDR2 FQGNSA. V lost 5 bases and J lost 5, with 20 bases in between.

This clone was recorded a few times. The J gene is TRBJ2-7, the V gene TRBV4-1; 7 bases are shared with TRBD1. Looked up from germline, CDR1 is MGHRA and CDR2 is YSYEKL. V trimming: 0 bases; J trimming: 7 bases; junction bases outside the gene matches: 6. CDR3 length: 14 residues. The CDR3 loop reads CASSQDRRGWEQYF. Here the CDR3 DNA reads TGCGCCAGCAGCCAAGATCGCAGGGGGTGGGAGCAGTACTTC.

CDR3 protein: CASSFGLTYEQYF. Written as DNA, the CDR3 is TGTGCCAGCAGCTTCGGGTTGACCTACGAGCAGTACTTC. The chain has TRBV11-1 and TRBJ2-7, with D unclear. V was pared by 3 bases and J by 2 bases, with 8 bases between. This CDR3 spans 13 amino acids. Germline assignment: CDR1 SGHAT and CDR2 FQDESV (reference sequence).

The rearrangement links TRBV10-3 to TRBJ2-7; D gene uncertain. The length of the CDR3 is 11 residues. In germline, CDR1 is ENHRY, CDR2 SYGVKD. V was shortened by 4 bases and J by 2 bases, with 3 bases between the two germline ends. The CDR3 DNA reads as TGTGCCATCAGTGGCCCCTACGAGCAGTACTTC. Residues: CAISGPYEQYF.

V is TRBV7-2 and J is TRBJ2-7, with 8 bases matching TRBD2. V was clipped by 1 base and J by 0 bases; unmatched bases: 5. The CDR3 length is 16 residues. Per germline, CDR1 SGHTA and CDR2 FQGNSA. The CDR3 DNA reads TGTGCCAGCAGCTTAGTCCCGGGGGGGAGCTCCTACGAGCAGTACTTC. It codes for CASSLVPGGSSYEQYF.

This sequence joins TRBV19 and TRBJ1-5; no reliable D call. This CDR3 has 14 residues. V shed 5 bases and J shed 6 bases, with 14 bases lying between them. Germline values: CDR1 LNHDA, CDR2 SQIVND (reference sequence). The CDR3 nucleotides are TGTGCCAGTAGTTCTCCAGGTCTAGGTCAGCCCCAGCATTTT. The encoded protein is CASSSPGLGQPQHF.

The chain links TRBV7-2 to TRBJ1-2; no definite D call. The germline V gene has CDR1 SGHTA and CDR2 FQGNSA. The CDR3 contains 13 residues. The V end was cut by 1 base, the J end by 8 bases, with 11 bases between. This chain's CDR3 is CASSLDRLGGYTF. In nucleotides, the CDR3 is TGTGCCAGCAGCTTAGACAGACTAGGAGGCTACACCTTC.